This T cell receptor (beta chain) was sequenced in a study of post-analysis software for immune sequencing data. Carried by the TCR beta cDNA libraries were unique molecular identifiers. The yield from about 1 to 10 million T cells was roughly 0.5 million cDNA molecules in total. One entry per CDR3 protein, called by TCRdb with MiXCR from the PCR reads. The sample holds some 800,000 distinct CDR3 sequences, 46% seen once. A word on this clonotype: Its cognate antigen is unknown.

Study results and caveats: When patients were compared with controls, four or five TRBV segments were more frequent, TRBV5-6, TRBV5-1 and TRBV20-1 among them. Controls had significantly higher normalized Chao1 diversity than multiple sclerosis patients.

The CDR3 covers 15 residues. From germline, CDR1 is DFQATT and CDR2 SNEGSKA (reference sequence). Between the trimmed V and J ends, which lost 0 bases and 2 bases, there was a span of 13 bases. Sample: blood. The rearrangement uses TRBV20-1 and TRBJ1-1; no definite D call. This receptor was identified in a girl between 5 and 17 years old with multiple sclerosis. The CDR3 region has the DNA TGCAGTGCTAGAGATGTTGGGGATCCCAACACTGAAGCTTTCTTT. Protein sequence: CSARDVGDPNTEAFF.